The 18 T cell receptor beta chains below all came from one sample that was sequenced in a study of blood T cell repertoires in COVID-19. Clones were sequenced by immunoSEQ multiplex PCR, and TCRdb holds only the in-frame ones, with some missing. This table holds over 250,000 clones, roughly 87% found once. Source material: peripheral blood. These receptors were taken from a young woman with acute or convalescent COVID-19.

The chain employs TRBV3-1 (or the pseudogene TRBV3-2) and TRBJ2-5; D perhaps matches TRBD1 (5 bases). V was pared by 2 bases and J by 1 base, with 8 bases between. This CDR3 has 14 residues. Germline V gene lookup returns CDR1 LGHDT and CDR2 YNNKEL (reference sequence). The CDR3 bases are TGTGCCAGCAGCCAACCAGACAGCCAAGAGACCCAGTACTTC. Residues: CASSQPDSQETQYF.

This rearrangement joins TRBV6-2 or TRBV6-3 to TRBJ2-2, with TRBD1 as a possible D gene (6 bases). The CDR3 is made up of 16 amino acids. Germline V gene sequence: CDR1 MNHEY, CDR2 SVGEGT. Trimming pared 6 bases from V and 4 bases from J, leaving 18 bases between. The CDR3 coding sequence is TGTGCCAGCAGCTTCGGACAGCGGATGTTCACCGGGGAGCTGTTTTTT. Translation: CASSFGQRMFTGELFF.

The chain has TRBV18 and TRBJ2-3, with TRBD2 identical over 10 bases. Per the germline V gene, CDR1 is KGHSH and CDR2 is LQKENI. The CDR3 has 18 amino acids. With V trimmed by 3 bases and J by 2 bases, 11 bases remained unmatched. CDR3 residues: CASSPPRLAGPPTDTQYF. CDR3 bases: TGTGCCAGCTCACCTCCTAGACTAGCGGGCCCCCCCACAGATACGCAGTATTTT.

V is TRBV11-3 and J is TRBJ1-1, with 10 bases fitting TRBD1. J gave up 0 bases and V 5 bases, and 3 bases lay outside the gene matches. This CDR3 spans 15 amino acids. Germline loops: CDR1 SGHNT, CDR2 YENEEA. CDR3 sequence reads: CASSRGQGLNTEAFF. CDR3 in DNA: TGTGCCAGCAGCAGGGGACAGGGGTTGAACACTGAAGCTTTCTTT.

The chain couples TRBV18 to TRBJ1-1; 7 nucleotides line up with TRBD1. Trimming cost V 5 bases and J 5 bases; bases outside gene matches: 11. This CDR3 spans 15 amino acids. Per germline, CDR1 KGHSH and CDR2 LQKENI. This CDR3 is CASSGSRRGLTEAFF. The CDR3 bases are TGTGCCAGCTCAGGGAGCCGGAGGGGGCTAACTGAAGCTTTCTTT. Together with reference TRBV18 and TRBJ1-1, the CDR3 gives the full variable domain: NAGVMQNPRHLVRRRGQEARLRCSPMKGHSHVYWYRQLPEEGLKFMVYLQKENIIDESGMPKERFSAEFPKEGPSILRIQQVVRGDSAAYFCASSGSRRGLTEAFFGQGTRLTVV.

This clone has more than one count but fewer than ten. V is TRBV3-1 (or the pseudogene TRBV3-2) and J is TRBJ2-7, with 7 bases identical to TRBD1. V was clipped by 4 bases and J by 2 bases; unmatched bases: 5. The CDR3 length is 14 residues. Germline V CDR1 and CDR2: LGHDT, YNNKEL (reference sequence). The CDR3 DNA sequence: TGTGCCAGCAGCCGGGGACAGCTTACCTACGAGCAGTACTTC. It specifies CASSRGQLTYEQYF.

The V and J genes are TRBV7-2 and TRBJ2-3; D gene uncertain. Germline assignment: CDR1 SGHTA and CDR2 FQGNSA. This CDR3 spans 13 amino acids. Trimming cost V 4 bases and J 4 bases, with 9 bases left between them. The CDR3: CASSWAVADTQYF. DNA for the CDR3: TGTGCCAGCAGCTGGGCAGTTGCAGATACGCAGTATTTT.

The chain couples TRBV30 to TRBJ2-3; 8 nucleotides line up with TRBD2. Germline-derived CDR1 and CDR2 are GTSNPN and SVGIG (reference sequence). J gave up 3 bases and V 2 bases, and 7 bases lay outside the gene matches. The CDR3 is 15 residues long. The CDR3 DNA is TGTGCCTGGAGTAAGAGCGGGAGCGGGACAGATACGCAGTATTTT. Protein product: CAWSKSGSGTDTQYF. The variable domain in full, with the rest retrieved from reference TRBV30 and TRBJ2-3, is SQTIHQWPATLVQPVGSPLSLECTVEGTSNPNLYWYRQAAGRGLQLLFYSVGIGQISSEVPQNLSASRPQDRQFILSSKKLLLSDSGFYLCAWSKSGSGTDTQYFGPGTRLTVL.

The gene calls are TRBV5-1 and TRBJ2-2; D is uncertain. The CDR3 loop spans 12 amino acids. CDR1 SGHRS and CDR2 YFSETQ come from the germline V gene. Deletions cut 0 bases from V and 7 bases from J, with 4 bases between. CDR3 residues: CASSLAGGELFF. CDR3 sequence (DNA): TGCGCCAGCAGCTTGGCGGGCGGGGAGCTGTTTTTT.

This chain links TRBV3-1 (or the pseudogene TRBV3-2) with TRBJ2-1; D perhaps matches TRBD1 (5 bases). The V and J ends lost 1 base and 6 bases respectively, with 22 bases between them. The CDR3 spans 18 residues. Germline V CDR1 and CDR2: LGHDT, YNNKEL (reference sequence). The CDR3 sequence: CASSQGRGQGVNGNEQFF. CDR3 nucleotides: TGTGCCAGCAGCCAAGGAAGAGGTCAGGGTGTCAACGGCAATGAGCAGTTCTTC.

This chain joins TRBV7-9 and TRBJ2-5, with D possibly being TRBD2 (7 bases). The V gene lost 2 bases and the J gene lost 5 bases, with 12 bases spanning the gap. The CDR3 totals 14 residues. CDR1 SEHNR and CDR2 FQNEAQ come from the germline V gene (reference sequence). CDR3 DNA sequence: TGTGCCAGCAGCTTAACGGGGGGCAGGGAGACCCAGTACTTC. The encoded protein is CASSLTGGRETQYF.

The rearrangement joins TRBV7-2 to TRBJ2-7, with D unclear. V was shortened by 3 bases and J by 0 bases, with 6 bases between the two germline ends. This CDR3 has 13 residues. Germline CDR1 reads SGHTA; CDR2 reads FQGNSA. The CDR3 loop is CASSFPTSYEQYF. The CDR3 DNA reads as TGTGCCAGCAGCTTTCCTACCTCCTACGAGCAGTACTTC.

V usage is TRBV5-5 and J usage is TRBJ1-5; D unclear. Germline V gene lookup returns CDR1 SGHKS and CDR2 YYEKEE (reference sequence). The V gene lost 2 bases and the J gene lost 3 bases, with 6 bases spanning the gap. This CDR3 contains 13 residues. In DNA, the CDR3 is TGTGCCAGCAGCTTAGCCATCAATCAGCCCCAGCATTTT. It yields the protein CASSLAINQPQHF.

This clone was counted once. The chain links TRBV29-1 to TRBJ2-7; tentative D call: TRBD1 (5 bases). Germline CDR1 is SQVTM and CDR2 is ANQGSEA. The V and J ends lost 6 bases and 4 bases respectively, with 16 bases between them. The CDR3 length is 13 residues. CDR3 loop: CSVADSRPYEQYF. DNA for the CDR3: TGCAGCGTAGCCGACAGCCGACCGTACGAGCAGTACTTC.

The rearrangement links TRBV5-1 to TRBJ2-5, with TRBD2 matching over 8 bases. CDR1 and CDR2 (germline): SGHRS, YFSETQ. There are 14 residues in the CDR3. With V trimmed by 4 bases and J by 1 base, 3 bases remained unmatched. The DNA of the CDR3 is TGCGCCAGCAGCCGAGCGGGAGCCCAAGAGACCCAGTACTTC. Amino acid sequence: CASSRAGAQETQYF.

The chain uses TRBV19 and TRBJ2-1, with 11 positions matching TRBD2. This CDR3 is 16 amino acids long. CDR1 is LNHDA and CDR2 is SQIVND in the germline V gene (reference sequence). Losses at the gene ends were 7 bases for V and 1 base for J; bases not matched to a gene: 6. The CDR3 protein is CASNLAGGPSYNEQFF. The CDR3 nucleotides are TGTGCCAGTAACCTAGCGGGAGGACCGTCCTACAATGAGCAGTTCTTC.

The V gene is TRBV4-1, the J gene TRBJ1-6; a possible D gene is TRBD1 (5 bases). The CDR3 is 15 residues long. Trimming left V 0 bases short and J 9 bases short, with 12 bases between. CDR1 and CDR2 (germline): MGHRA, YSYEKL. The CDR3 coding sequence is TGCGCCAGCAGCCAAGATCTTGCAGGGTTTTCACCCCTCCACTTT. Its translation: CASSQDLAGFSPLHF.

The rearrangement uses TRBV6-1 and TRBJ1-4; 9 nucleotides line up with TRBD1. V lost 4 bases and J lost 4; bases outside the gene matches: 7. The CDR3 covers 16 residues. The germline V gene encodes CDR1 MNHNS and CDR2 SASEGT. CDR3 in DNA: TGTGCCAGCAGTGTCACCCCGGGACAGGGTAATGAAAAACTGTTTTTT. Translation: CASSVTPGQGNEKLFF.